The 20 T cell receptor beta chains reported below all come from one sample, sequenced in a study of cytomegalovirus exposure and HLA in healthy donors (dated by TCRdb to the late 2010s). Library creation used the immunoSEQ multiplex PCR assay. The multiplex PCR relied on a mix of 60 forward primers for TCR Vbeta segments and 13 reverse primers for TCR Jbeta segments. TCRdb took this table from immuneACCESS and kept in-frame rearrangements with V and J called. Such tables lack part of the clones; where checked against another copy, unresolved V genes explain under half of the gap, and the rest is unexplained. The sample table records roughly 140,000 clones; approximately 71% of these occur just once. Clones ranked in the top ten supply 4.9% of the sample. The specimen was PBMCs. The receptor set was obtained from a woman between 45 and 60 years old in good health and CMV-seronegative.

The gene calls are TRBV9 and TRBJ1-5; a possible D gene is TRBD1 (5 bases). CDR1 is SGDLS and CDR2 is YYNGEE in the germline V gene. CDR3 length equals 17 residues. Trimming cost V 3 bases and J 0 bases, with 16 bases left between them. The CDR3: CASSATTYRPSNQPQHF. CDR3 in DNA: TGTGCCAGCAGCGCTACTACCTACAGGCCTAGCAATCAGCCCCAGCATTTT.

The genes are TRBV18 and TRBJ1-2, with TRBD1 matching 7 bases. The trim removed 3 bases at V and 8 bases at J, leaving 12 bases unmatched. The CDR3 contains 15 residues. Germline V gives CDR1 KGHSH, CDR2 LQKENI. This CDR3 is CASSPRDSSSAGYTF. Written as DNA, the CDR3 is TGTGCCAGCTCACCCCGGGACAGCTCTTCGGCGGGCTACACCTTC.

This rearrangement joins TRBV4-2 to TRBJ2-2; 12 positions match TRBD2. This CDR3 contains 18 residues. The germline V gene has CDR1 LGHNA and CDR2 YNFKEQ. Germline trimming cut 4 bases from V and 0 bases from J; bases unmatched to any gene: 6. The CDR3 nucleotides read TGTGCCAGCAGCCTCAGGACTAGCGGGGTGTCGAACACCGGGGAGCTGTTTTTT. It yields the protein CASSLRTSGVSNTGELFF.

The chain uses TRBV4-2 and TRBJ1-2, with 7 bases lining up with TRBD1. Looked up from germline, CDR1 is LGHNA and CDR2 is YNFKEQ. The junction had 14 bases not matched to a gene; V was cut back by 3 bases and J by 7 bases. The CDR3 has 16 amino acids. The CDR3 sequence: CASSHTTGRGGSGYTF. The CDR3 DNA reads as TGTGCCAGCAGCCATACGACAGGGCGAGGGGGAAGTGGCTACACCTTC.

The chain recombines TRBV29-1 with TRBJ1-1; no reliable D call. V shed 4 bases and J shed 8 bases, with 8 bases lying between them. Germline values: CDR1 SQVTM, CDR2 ANQGSEA. CDR3 length equals 10 residues. The CDR3 sequence is CSVVRGEAFF. As DNA, the CDR3 is TGCAGCGTTGTACGGGGAGAAGCTTTCTTT. Full variable domain (rest looked up from reference TRBV29-1 and TRBJ1-1): SAVISQKPSRDICQRGTSLTIQCQVDSQVTMMFWYRQQPGQSLTLIATANQGSEATYESGFVIDKFPISRPNLTFSTLTVSNMSPEDSSIYLCSVVRGEAFFGQGTRLTVV.

The rearrangement uses TRBV11-2 and TRBJ2-1; TRBD1 agrees at 9 bases. There are 15 residues in the CDR3. The V and J ends lost 5 bases and 8 bases, in that order; junction bases with no gene match: 10. The germline CDR1 and CDR2 sequences are SGHAT and FQNNGV. The DNA for the CDR3 is TGTGCCAGCAGCATCGCCGGGACAGGGCATGATGAGCAGTTCTTC. This encodes CASSIAGTGHDEQFF.

The chain has TRBV25-1 and TRBJ2-1; 9 positions agree with TRBD2. The germline V gene encodes CDR1 MGHDK and CDR2 SYGVNS. The CDR3 runs to 15 residues. After removal of 4 bases from V and 6 bases from J, the junction contained 7 bases not matched to a gene. CDR3 sequence reads: CASSAGLAIGNEQFF. CDR3 DNA: TGTGCCAGCAGTGCCGGACTAGCGATCGGCAATGAGCAGTTCTTC.

The chain carries TRBV9 and TRBJ2-5, with D possibly TRBD1 on 5 matching bases. CDR1 and CDR2 (germline): SGDLS, YYNGEE. Trimming removed 9 bases at V and 4 bases at J, with 13 bases between. The CDR3 extends over 12 amino acids. The CDR3 sequence is CATQGFGETQYF. As DNA, the CDR3 is TGTGCCACCCAGGGATTCGGAGAGACCCAGTACTTC.

The chain is built from TRBV9 and TRBJ2-3; 9 nucleotides match TRBD2. This CDR3 region has 15 residues. J was trimmed by 1 base and V by 3 bases; bases with no gene match: 3. CDR1 is SGDLS and CDR2 is YYNGEE in the germline V gene. This CDR3 is CASSGSGGGTDTQYF. Written as DNA, the CDR3 is TGTGCCAGCAGCGGTAGCGGGGGCGGCACAGATACGCAGTATTTT.

This clone was seen once. The chain has TRBV5-4 and TRBJ2-4; 12 bases match TRBD1. Germline V gene data show CDR1 as SGHNT and CDR2 as YYREEE (reference sequence). Trimming removed 4 bases from V and 0 bases from J; junction bases left unmatched: 11. The CDR3 runs 19 residues. The CDR3 region is CASSPGGTGGGSAKNIQYF. The CDR3 region has the DNA TGTGCCAGCAGCCCGGGAGGGACAGGGGGCGGATCAGCCAAAAACATTCAGTACTTC.

This chain connects TRBV6-5 to TRBJ2-7; 8 bases match TRBD1. With V trimmed by 6 bases and J by 3 bases, 4 bases remained unmatched. Germline CDR1 reads MNHEY; CDR2 reads SVGAGI. The CDR3 totals 13 residues. DNA of the CDR3: TGTGCCAGCAGGATACAGGGGGGCTACGAGCAGTACTTC. Its protein is CASRIQGGYEQYF.

This chain connects TRBV7-2 to TRBJ2-2; TRBD1 agrees at 11 bases. The CDR3 spans 15 residues. In germline, CDR1 is SGHTA, CDR2 FQGNSA. V dropped 6 bases and J dropped 7; count of bases not matched to a gene: 7. CDR3 coding DNA: TGTGCCAGCAGACAGGACAGGGGGCGCGGCGGGGAGCTGTTTTTT. It translates to CASRQDRGRGGELFF.

The J gene is TRBJ1-2, the V gene TRBV4-2; no reliable D call. The CDR3 is 13 amino acids. V lost 4 bases and J 6 bases, leaving 12 bases between the germline ends. CDR1 and CDR2 from the germline V gene are LGHNA and YNFKEQ. Here the CDR3 reads CASSPADVDGYTF. The CDR3, as DNA: TGTGCCAGCAGCCCTGCGGATGTAGATGGCTACACCTTC.

Comments on this clone: At one of its ends the junction is not consistent with the germline gene, which may arise from a read error. V is TRBV5-1 and J is TRBJ2-1; D unresolved. The CDR3 runs 18 residues. The germline CDR1 and CDR2 sequences are SGHRS and YFSETQ. The CDR3 loop is CASSLHSTDRPSSNEQFF. In nucleotides, the CDR3 is TGCGCCAGCAGCCTACACAGTACCGATCGGCCCTCCTCCAATGAGCAGTTCTTC.

The rearrangement joins TRBV15 to TRBJ1-2; D is ambiguous. V lost 0 bases and J 3 bases, leaving 17 bases between the germline ends. Germline-derived CDR1 and CDR2 are LNHNV and YYDKDF (reference sequence). The CDR3 covers 17 residues. Here the CDR3 DNA reads TGTGCCACCAGCAGAGATCATAGTAACGGGATTTACTATGGCTACACCTTC. Residues: CATSRDHSNGIYYGYTF.

Here the CDR3 DNA reads TGCGCCAGCAGCCACGGGGGGGCGCGCGGGTCTGCCTACGAGCAGTACTTC. As protein: CASSHGGARGSAYEQYF. This chain uses TRBV4-1 with TRBJ2-7; 8 bases map to TRBD2. The CDR3 has 17 residues. Germline trimming cut 3 bases from V and 2 bases from J; bases unmatched to any gene: 12. Germline values: CDR1 MGHRA, CDR2 YSYEKL.

The chain combines TRBV19 with TRBJ2-2; TRBD1 is a possible D gene (5 bases). The CDR3 consists of 14 residues. The V end lost 5 bases, the J end lost 4 bases, and 11 bases lay between the germline ends. Germline CDR1 and CDR2: LNHDA and SQIVND (reference sequence). The CDR3 region has the DNA TGTGCCAGTAGTGTAAGGGGCGTCACCGGGGAGCTGTTTTTT. Translating it yields CASSVRGVTGELFF.

This clone has only a few counts. J is TRBJ2-1 and V is TRBV5-1, with TRBD2 matching 10 bases. Germline trimming cut 3 bases from V and 9 bases from J; bases unmatched to any gene: 12. Germline CDR1 is SGHRS and CDR2 is YFSETQ. This CDR3 comprises 16 residues. In DNA, the CDR3 is TGCGCCAGCAGCTGGGAACCAGCGGGGGGGCGTGGTGAGCAGTTCTTC. It translates to CASSWEPAGGRGEQFF.

The rearrangement joins TRBV7-9 to TRBJ1-1, with 7 bases aligning to TRBD1. CDR1 is SEHNR and CDR2 is FQNEAQ in the germline V gene (reference sequence). CDR3 size: 15 residues. The junction had 5 bases not matched to a gene; V was cut back by 1 base and J by 3 bases. The CDR3 protein is CASSLGPTGDTEAFF. For the CDR3, the DNA is TGTGCCAGCAGCTTAGGACCCACAGGGGACACTGAAGCTTTCTTT.

The chain links TRBV7-3 to TRBJ1-1; D is undetermined. From germline, CDR1 is SGHTA and CDR2 FQGTGA. The CDR3 is made up of 15 amino acids. V was trimmed by 5 bases and J by 0 bases, leaving 13 bases between them. The CDR3 DNA reads as TGTGCCAGCAGCCCACTTCACGGTTTGAACACTGAAGCTTTCTTT. Protein product: CASSPLHGLNTEAFF.